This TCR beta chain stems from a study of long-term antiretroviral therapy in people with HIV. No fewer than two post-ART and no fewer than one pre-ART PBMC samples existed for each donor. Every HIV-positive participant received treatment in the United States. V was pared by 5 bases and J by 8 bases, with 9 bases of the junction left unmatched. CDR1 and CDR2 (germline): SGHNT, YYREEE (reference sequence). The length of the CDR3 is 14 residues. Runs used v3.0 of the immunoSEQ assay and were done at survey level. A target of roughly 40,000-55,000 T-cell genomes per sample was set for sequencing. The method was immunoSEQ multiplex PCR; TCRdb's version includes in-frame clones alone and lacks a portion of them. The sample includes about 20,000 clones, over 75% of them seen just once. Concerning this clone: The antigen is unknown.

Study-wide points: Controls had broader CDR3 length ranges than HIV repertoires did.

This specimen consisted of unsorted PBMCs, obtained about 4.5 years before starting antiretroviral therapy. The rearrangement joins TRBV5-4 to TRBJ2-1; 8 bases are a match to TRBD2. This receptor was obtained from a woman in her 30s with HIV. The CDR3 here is CASSPGGPQDEQFF. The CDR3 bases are TGTGCCAGCAGTCCGGGGGGGCCCCAGGATGAGCAGTTCTTC.